The 19 T cell receptor beta chains below all came from one sample that was sequenced in a study of T-cell reconstitution after alpha-beta-depleted transplantation in children. A library of TCRbeta sequences, prepared with unique molecular identifiers, was generated. MiXCR, applied by TCRdb to the PCR reads, yields one record per CDR3 protein. The table lists under 450,000 distinct CDR3 sequences, 10% to 15% of them singletons. The sequenced sample was PBMCs, obtained from the stem cell graft. Receptors originate from a human donor who donated a stem cell graft to a child with Fanconi anemia.

This clonotype was counted at least ten times. The V gene is TRBV28, the J gene TRBJ2-5, with D possibly TRBD1 on 6 matching bases. CDR3 length equals 14 residues. CDR1 MDHEN and CDR2 SYDVKM come from the germline V gene. Trimming cost V 1 base and J 2 bases, with 8 bases left between them. The CDR3 region is CASSLSDRQETQYF. The CDR3 region has the DNA TGTGCCAGCAGTTTATCGGACAGACAAGAGACCCAGTACTTC.

This clonotype occurred many times. The chain uses TRBV6-5 and TRBJ2-3, with D perhaps matching TRBD1 or TRBD2 (5 bases each). Trimming removed 7 bases from V and 0 bases from J, with 14 bases in between. The CDR3 has 15 residues. Per the germline V gene, CDR1 is MNHEY and CDR2 is SVGAGI. The CDR3 loop is CASNRVGGSTDTQYF. Here the CDR3 DNA reads TGTGCCAGCAATCGGGTTGGGGGAAGCACAGATACGCAGTATTTT.

The rearrangement links TRBV9 to TRBJ2-5; possible D gene TRBD2, 6 bases. V lost 0 bases, J lost 4 bases, and 10 bases lay in between. The CDR3 has 14 amino acids. Germline loops: CDR1 SGDLS, CDR2 YYNGEE. The CDR3 reads CASSVGGVPETQYF. CDR3 nucleotide sequence: TGTGCCAGCAGCGTAGGCGGGGTTCCAGAGACCCAGTACTTC.

This chain joins TRBV12-3 or TRBV12-4 and TRBJ2-3, with TRBD2 matching 8 bases. The V gene end was trimmed by 7 bases and the J gene end by 5 bases; junction bases not matched to a gene: 14. This CDR3 is built from 16 residues. CDR3: CASTPGGGGYGDTQYF. For the CDR3, the DNA is TGTGCCAGCACCCCCGGGGGCGGGGGGTATGGAGATACGCAGTATTTT.

This clonotype was counted ten times or more. V usage is TRBV29-1 and J usage is TRBJ2-7, with 12 bases aligning to TRBD2. Per the germline V gene, CDR1 is SQVTM and CDR2 is ANQGSEA. The CDR3 has 16 residues. Trimming cost V 6 bases and J 3 bases; bases outside gene matches: 12. CDR3 bases: TGCAGCGTATCCGGACTAGCGGGGATAACACTCTACGAGCAGTACTTC. Protein product: CSVSGLAGITLYEQYF.

This clonotype was observed at least ten times. This rearrangement joins TRBV29-1 to TRBJ2-1, with 8 bases lining up with TRBD2. Trimming removed 7 bases from V and 10 bases from J; junction bases left unmatched: 36. The CDR3 is 21 amino acids. Germline V gene data show CDR1 as SQVTM and CDR2 as ANQGSEA. The CDR3 reads CSAAGRRGRLGGLEASGEQFF. The CDR3 nucleotides read TGCAGCGCCGCAGGGCGGAGGGGAAGGCTTGGAGGTCTAGAGGCTAGCGGGGAGCAGTTCTTC.

This clonotype was detected many times. This chain links TRBV7-6 with TRBJ2-2; no definite D call. Germline assignment: CDR1 SGHVS and CDR2 FNYEAQ. This CDR3 spans 16 amino acids. Trimming cost V 3 bases and J 2 bases, with 13 bases left between them. The CDR3 nucleotides are TGTGCCAGCAGCTTTGAGACAACATCCAACACCGGGGAGCTGTTTTTT. Translating it yields CASSFETTSNTGELFF.

V and J are TRBV29-1 and TRBJ1-1; D may be TRBD1 (5 bases). Germline lookup yields CDR1 SQVTM and CDR2 ANQGSEA. The CDR3 length is 13 residues. V was cut by 4 bases and J by 4 bases, with 13 bases left in between. CDR3 region: CSVGQGLGTEAFF. The CDR3 coding sequence is TGCAGCGTTGGTCAGGGATTGGGCACTGAAGCTTTCTTT.

This clonotype was recorded only once. The chain recombines TRBV4-3 with TRBJ1-4, with 9 bases matching TRBD1. Trimming removed 4 bases from V and 7 bases from J; junction bases left unmatched: 7. The germline CDR1 and CDR2 sequences are LGHNA and YSLEER. The CDR3 sequence is 15 residues long. The CDR3 coding sequence is TGCGCCAGCAGCCGGACAGGGGAGGGGGGTGAAAAACTGTTTTTT. Amino acid sequence: CASSRTGEGGEKLFF.

As for this clonotype: One junction end does not reproduce the germline sequence, and a read error may be involved. The chain has TRBV14 and TRBJ1-1; D is undetermined. Germline CDR1 SGHDN, CDR2 FVKESK. This CDR3 is 14 amino acids long. Here the CDR3 DNA reads TGTGCCAGCAGCCAAGAGTCTAGGGTCAGTGAACCTTTCTTT. Translating gives CASSQESRVSEPFF.

The sample holds a few counts of this clonotype. The chain has TRBV7-3 and TRBJ2-3; D unclear. The V end was cut by 1 base, the J end by 3 bases, with 5 bases between. The CDR3 has 13 residues. The germline V gene has CDR1 SGHTA and CDR2 FQGTGA. CDR3 sequence reads: CASSLKVTDTQYF. In DNA form, the CDR3 reads TGTGCCAGCAGCTTAAAGGTTACAGATACGCAGTATTTT. The variable domain in full, with the rest retrieved from reference TRBV7-3 and TRBJ2-3, is GAGVSQTPSNKVTEKGKYVELRCDPISGHTALYWYRQSLGQGPEFLIYFQGTGAADDSGLPNDRFFAVRPEGSVSTLKIQRTERGDSAVYLCASSLKVTDTQYFGPGTRLTVL.

This clonotype was seen a few times. This chain joins TRBV24-1 and TRBJ2-3; unclear D gene. Germline lookup yields CDR1 KGHDR and CDR2 SFDVKD. The germline V and J ends were trimmed by 4 bases and 2 bases, with 6 bases remaining between them. CDR3 length: 13 amino acids. The CDR3 sequence: CATSDPNTDTQYF. The CDR3 DNA follows: TGTGCCACCAGTGACCCAAACACAGATACGCAGTATTTT.

The chain employs TRBV6-1 and TRBJ2-7; TRBD2 matches 8 bases. Germline loops: CDR1 MNHNS, CDR2 SASEGT. V shed 8 bases and J 3 bases; nucleotides not matched to a gene: 9. The length of the CDR3 is 14 residues. Here the CDR3 DNA reads TGTGCCAGCTTGGGAGCGGGGGCCGGCTACGAGCAGTACGTC. It yields the protein CASLGAGAGYEQYV.

This clonotype was seen more than once but under ten times. The rearrangement uses TRBV4-2 and TRBJ2-3, with a tentative D call TRBD2 (7 bases). Between the trimmed V and J ends, which lost 5 bases and 2 bases, there was a span of 23 bases. Germline assignment: CDR1 LGHNA and CDR2 YNFKEQ. This CDR3 has 18 residues. CDR3 bases: TGTGCCAGCAGCAAGGGAGGGCGCGGGGGCAGGGACACAGATACGCAGTATTTT. Translating it yields CASSKGGRGGRDTDTQYF.

The chain's CDR3 is CASSLAQVSTDTQYF. The CDR3, as DNA: TGCGCCAGCAGCTTGGCTCAGGTTAGCACAGATACGCAGTATTTT. The rearrangement uses TRBV5-1 and TRBJ2-3; D remains unclear. The germline CDR1 and CDR2 sequences are SGHRS and YFSETQ. This CDR3 contains 15 residues. V was clipped by 0 bases and J by 0 bases, with 8 bases between them.

This clonotype was observed a handful of times. The J gene is TRBJ2-7, the V gene TRBV11-2, with D maybe TRBD2 (5 bases). Germline V gene sequence: CDR1 SGHAT, CDR2 FQNNGV. V shed 4 bases and J shed 9 bases, with 13 bases lying between them. The CDR3 runs to 12 residues. This CDR3 reads CASSSGWRAQYF. CDR3 in DNA: TGTGCCAGCAGCTCCGGGTGGCGGGCGCAGTACTTC. The full variable domain, with the rest looked up from reference TRBV11-2 and TRBJ2-7, is EAGVAQSPRYKIIEKRQSVAFWCNPISGHATLYWYQQILGQGPKLLIQFQNNGVVDDSQLPKDRFSAERLKGVDSTLKIQPAKLEDSAVYLCASSSGWRAQYFGPGTRLTVT.

The table lists this clonotype with many counts. The V and J genes are TRBV5-1 and TRBJ2-2; TRBD2 aligns across 7 bases. V lost 4 bases, J lost 4 bases, and 7 bases stayed unmatched. The germline gives CDR1 SGHRS, CDR2 YFSETQ. This CDR3 contains 15 residues. CDR3 sequence reads: CASSLASGLTGELFF. CDR3 DNA sequence: TGCGCCAGCAGCCTCGCTAGCGGACTCACCGGGGAGCTGTTTTTT.

The chain joins TRBV5-1 to TRBJ2-5; the D is unclear. Trimming stripped 0 bases from V and 2 bases from J, with 8 bases between. CDR1 SGHRS and CDR2 YFSETQ come from the germline V gene. The CDR3 runs to 14 residues. CDR3 protein: CASSLEPQQETQYF. CDR3 bases: TGCGCCAGCAGCTTGGAACCCCAGCAAGAGACCCAGTACTTC.

This clonotype was recorded many times. The chain links TRBV4-3 to TRBJ2-3; D uncertain. The ends were cut back, 2 bases at V and 1 base at J, with 4 bases in the middle. CDR1 is LGHNA, CDR2 YSLEER, per germline. The CDR3 is 13 residues long. The CDR3 DNA sequence: TGCGCCAGCAGCCAATCCGGCACAGATACGCAGTATTTT. It encodes CASSQSGTDTQYF.